Listed below are T cell receptor beta chains from one sample, sequenced in a study of blood T cell repertoires in COVID-19. Sequencing was performed with immunoSEQ multiplex PCR; in TCRdb, only in-frame clones are kept and a portion is missing. This sample has 120,000 to 150,000 clones; roughly 80% occur once, and the top ten carry 6.2%. Specimen: PBMCs or T cells enriched from blood (not recorded which). The source of these receptors is a woman aged 40 to 50 who had recovered from COVID-19. Both conserved end residues are part of each CDR3.

CDR3aa,j_gene,v_gene
CASSEGRATNEKLFF,TRBJ1-4,TRBV25-1
CASSVGTRGQGNEQFF,TRBJ2-1,TRBV9
CASSLGYREVTGELFF,TRBJ2-2,TRBV11-3
CATVSAGKLYEAFF,TRBJ1-1,TRBV19
CASTSRDTGIPYEQYF,TRBJ2-7,TRBV5-4
CASSRSGQGGPVAYEQYF,TRBJ2-7,TRBV4-1
CACFGTSGRAGQETQYF,TRBJ2-5,TRBV2
CASSVQERGTEAFF,TRBJ1-1,TRBV2
CASSPTTAGFNQPQHF,TRBJ1-5,TRBV5-5
CASTWGDSNQPQHF,TRBJ1-5,TRBV2
CASSMAASNGYTF,TRBJ1-2,TRBV19
CASSPPYGGGASYEQYF,TRBJ2-7,TRBV7-2